This T cell receptor beta chain emerged from a study of beta chain features in type 1 diabetes. Overall study results and limits: In cDNA sequencing, cells with high TCR expression could be over-represented. Patients showed naive, central memory and Treg TCRB repertoires that appeared more similar than those of healthy donors.

This clone was counted a few times. Its target is unknown. Reverse transcription of all isolated RNA meant that expressed TCRB transcripts were sequenced. Naive, central memory and regulatory T cell samples came to a mean of roughly 4 million reads. The protocol was immunoSEQ multiplex PCR, while the TCRdb copy is restricted to in-frame clones and leaves out a portion. The sample holds around 400,000 clones, around 13% seen once. V lost 5 bases and J lost 6, with 10 bases in between. The length of the CDR3 is 13 residues. The V gene's germline CDR1 is SEHNR and CDR2 FQNEAQ (reference sequence). The chain recombines TRBV7-9 with TRBJ2-2, with a tentative D call TRBD2 (6 bases). This receptor was identified in a man younger than 35 in good health. The sample consisted of naive CD4+ T cells from blood. In DNA, the CDR3 is TGTGCCAGCAGCGCGACTAGTCCCGGGGAGCTGTTTTTT. Its translation: CASSATSPGELFF.